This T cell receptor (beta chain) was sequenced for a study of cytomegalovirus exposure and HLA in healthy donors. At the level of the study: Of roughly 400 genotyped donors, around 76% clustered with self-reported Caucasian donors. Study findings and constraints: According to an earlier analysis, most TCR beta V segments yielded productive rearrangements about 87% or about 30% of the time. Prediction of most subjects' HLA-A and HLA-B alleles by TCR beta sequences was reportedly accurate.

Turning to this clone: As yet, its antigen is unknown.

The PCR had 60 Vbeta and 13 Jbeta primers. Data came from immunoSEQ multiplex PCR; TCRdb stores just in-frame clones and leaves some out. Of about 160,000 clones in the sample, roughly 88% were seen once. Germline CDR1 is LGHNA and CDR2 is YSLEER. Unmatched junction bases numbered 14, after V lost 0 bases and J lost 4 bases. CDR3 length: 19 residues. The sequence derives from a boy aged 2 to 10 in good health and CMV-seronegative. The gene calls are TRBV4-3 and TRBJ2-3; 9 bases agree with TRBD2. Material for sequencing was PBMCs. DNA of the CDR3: TGCGCCAGCAGCCAAGATTGGCGGGGGGGCCCAGTCATCCCAGATACGCAGTATTTT. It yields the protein CASSQDWRGGPVIPDTQYF.